This T cell receptor beta chain comes out of a study of vaccination effects on CD4 cells after COVID-19. Method: immunoSEQ multiplex PCR; TCRdb's copy keeps in-frame clones and lacks some. The table has roughly 50,000 clones, about four fifths seen once. Trimming shortened V by 0 bases and J by 2 bases, and 6 bases separated the two germline ends. The CDR3 consists of 14 residues. The germline V gene encodes CDR1 SGHTA and CDR2 FQGTGA. Regarding this clone: Its target is not known.

Expansion of antigen-specific CD4+ T cells with viral peptide pools was carried out by the ViraFEST assay before sequencing. Having been cultured for 9 to 11 days, the cells underwent CD4+ T cell isolation. Recipients of the vaccine had no prior SARS-CoV-2 infection and negative nucleocapsid antibodies. The chain uses TRBV7-3 and TRBJ2-3; no definite D call. Source: CD4+ T cells from PBMCs cultured with HCoV-OC43 spike peptides, taken before COVID-19 vaccination. Subset described: HCoV-OC43 spike overlapping peptide pool stimulation. The TCR comes from a human donor who received a COVID-19 vaccine. The CDR3 spells CASSLTGFTDTQYF. The CDR3 DNA sequence: TGTGCCAGCAGCTTAACAGGGTTCACAGATACGCAGTATTTT.